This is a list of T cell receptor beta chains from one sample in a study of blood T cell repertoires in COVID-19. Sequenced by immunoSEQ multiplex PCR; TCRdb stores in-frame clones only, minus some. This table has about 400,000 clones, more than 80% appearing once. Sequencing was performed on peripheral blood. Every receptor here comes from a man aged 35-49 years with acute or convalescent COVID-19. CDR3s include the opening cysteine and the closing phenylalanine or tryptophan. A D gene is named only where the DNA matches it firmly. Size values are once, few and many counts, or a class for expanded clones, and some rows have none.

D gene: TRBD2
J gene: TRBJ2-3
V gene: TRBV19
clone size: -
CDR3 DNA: TGTGCCAGTAGTAAAGTTCTACAGCGGGGGACAAGCACAGATACGCAGTATTTT
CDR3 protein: CASSKVLQRGTSTDTQYF

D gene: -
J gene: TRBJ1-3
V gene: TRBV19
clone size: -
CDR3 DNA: TGTGCCAGTAGTATAGATGGGCTGGGCTCTGGAAACACCATATATTTT
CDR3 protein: CASSIDGLGSGNTIYF

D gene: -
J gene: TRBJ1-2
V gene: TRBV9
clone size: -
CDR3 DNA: TGTGCCAGCAGCCTCCCGAGCCCGGGGGGCTACACCTTC
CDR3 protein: CASSLPSPGGYTF

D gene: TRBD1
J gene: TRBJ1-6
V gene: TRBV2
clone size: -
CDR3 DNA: TGTGCCAGCAGTACTCGGACAGGGGATGATTCACCCCTCCACTTT
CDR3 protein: CASSTRTGDDSPLHF

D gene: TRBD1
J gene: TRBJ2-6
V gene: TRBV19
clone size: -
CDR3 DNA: TGTGCCAGTAGTATTGGGCCGGGACAGGGGGGGGGACCCTCTGGGGCCAACGTCCTGACTTTC
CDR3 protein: CASSIGPGQGGGPSGANVLTF

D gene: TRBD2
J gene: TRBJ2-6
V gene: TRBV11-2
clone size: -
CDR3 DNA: TGTGCCAGCAGCTCGGGGGGTAGAAGCTCTGGGGCCAACGTCCTGACTTTC
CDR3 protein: CASSSGGRSSGANVLTF

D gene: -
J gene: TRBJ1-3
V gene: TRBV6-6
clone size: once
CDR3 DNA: TGTGCCAGCCAGGTATCTGGAAACACCATATATTTT
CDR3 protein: CASQVSGNTIYF

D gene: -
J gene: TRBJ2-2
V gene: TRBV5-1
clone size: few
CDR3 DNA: TGCGCCAGCAGCTTGGAGGCAGGCGAAACCGGGGAGCTGTTTTTT
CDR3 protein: CASSLEAGETGELFF

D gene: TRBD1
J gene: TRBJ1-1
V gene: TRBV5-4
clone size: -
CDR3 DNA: TGTGCCAGCAGCAGAGACCCGGGACAGATGAACACTGAAGCTTTCTTT
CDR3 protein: CASSRDPGQMNTEAFF

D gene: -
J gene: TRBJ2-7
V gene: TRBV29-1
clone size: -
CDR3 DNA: TGCAGCGGCGGCAGTGTACCCTACGAGCAGTACTTC
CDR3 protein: CSGGSVPYEQYF

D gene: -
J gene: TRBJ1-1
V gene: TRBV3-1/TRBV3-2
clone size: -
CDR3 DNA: TGTGCCAGCAGCCGTCAATCCATACTACCTTTGGAAGCTTTCTTT
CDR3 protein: CASSRQSILPLEAFF

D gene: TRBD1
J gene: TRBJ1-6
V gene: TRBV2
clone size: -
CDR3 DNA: TGTGCCAGCAACCTGGACAGGGGAAATTCACCCCTCCACTTT
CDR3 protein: CASNLDRGNSPLHF

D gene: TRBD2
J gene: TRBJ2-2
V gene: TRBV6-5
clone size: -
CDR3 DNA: TGTGCCAGACTAGCGGAGTCGAACACCGGGGAGCTGTTTTTT
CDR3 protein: CARLAESNTGELFF

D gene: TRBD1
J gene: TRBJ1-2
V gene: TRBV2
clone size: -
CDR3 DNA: TGTGCCAGCAGTGAGGAGGGGGCAGGCTATGGCTACACCTTC
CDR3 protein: CASSEEGAGYGYTF

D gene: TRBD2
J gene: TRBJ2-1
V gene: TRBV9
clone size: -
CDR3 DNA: TGTGCCAGCAGCGCCGGACTAGCAAGCTCCTACAATGAGCAGTTCTTC
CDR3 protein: CASSAGLASSYNEQFF

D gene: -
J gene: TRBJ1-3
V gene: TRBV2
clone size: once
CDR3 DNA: TGTGCCAGCAGTGACGGGGGGACGGACACCATATATTTT
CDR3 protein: CASSDGGTDTIYF

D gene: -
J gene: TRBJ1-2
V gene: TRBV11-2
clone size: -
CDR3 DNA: TGTGCCAGCAGCTTAGGGCAAAACTATGGCTACACCTTC
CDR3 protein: CASSLGQNYGYTF

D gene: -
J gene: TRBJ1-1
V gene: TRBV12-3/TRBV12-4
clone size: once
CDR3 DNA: TGTGCCAGCACCCATGACAGTTACGCTGAAGCTTTCTTT
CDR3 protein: CASTHDSYAEAFF

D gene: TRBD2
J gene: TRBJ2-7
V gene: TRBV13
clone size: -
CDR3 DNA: TGTGCCAGCAGCTTAGGCGGGGGGGCCAACGAGCAGTACTTC
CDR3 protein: CASSLGGGANEQYF

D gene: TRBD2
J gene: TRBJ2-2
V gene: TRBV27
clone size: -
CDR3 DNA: TGTGCCAGCAGTAAGGGACTAGCGGGAGCCGCCGGGGAGCTGTTTTTT
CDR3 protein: CASSKGLAGAAGELFF